Shown below are 28 T cell receptor beta chains from a single sample sequenced in a study of blood T cell repertoires in COVID-19. Assay: immunoSEQ multiplex PCR; the TCRdb copy retains only in-frame clones and omits some. The repertoire holds roughly 97,000 clones, approximately 91% seen once, with about 5.1% in the top ten. Sequenced sample: peripheral blood. The receptors here all came from a human donor in a cohort sampled during active COVID-19.

A single count supports this clone. V is TRBV5-4 and J is TRBJ2-3; TRBD2 agrees at 14 bases. Germline CDR1 is SGHNT and CDR2 is YYREEE (reference sequence). The CDR3 loop spans 17 amino acids. The J segment lost 5 bases and the V segment lost 5 bases, leaving 10 bases of the junction unmatched. The CDR3 region is CASSPRLAGGPLDTQYF. CDR3 nucleotide sequence: TGTGCCAGCAGTCCCCGACTAGCGGGAGGGCCTCTAGATACGCAGTATTTT. Supplemented by reference TRBV5-4 and TRBJ2-3, the full variable domain reads ETGVTQSPTHLIKTRGQQVTLRCSSQSGHNTVSWYQQALGQGPQFIFQYYREEENGRGNFPPRFSGLQFPNYSSELNVNALELDDSALYLCASSPRLAGGPLDTQYFGPGTRLTVL.

The chain combines TRBV28 with TRBJ2-1; tentatively, D is TRBD2 (5 bases). CDR1 is MDHEN, CDR2 SYDVKM, per germline. Trimming left V 3 bases short and J 5 bases short, with 8 bases between. This CDR3 is 13 amino acids long. CDR3 DNA sequence: TGTGCCAGCAGTTTCACCGGGAACAATGAGCAGTTCTTC. It encodes CASSFTGNNEQFF.

This clone showed up just once. This rearrangement joins TRBV4-3 to TRBJ2-1, with D possibly TRBD2 on 6 matching bases. CDR1 is LGHNA and CDR2 is YSLEER in the germline V gene. V was cut by 1 base and J by 3 bases, with 13 bases left in between. This CDR3 is 16 amino acids long. In nucleotides, the CDR3 is TGCGCCAGCAGCCAAGGTGGCGGGGCGGACTACAATGAGCAGTTCTTC. Protein sequence: CASSQGGGADYNEQFF.

The rearrangement links TRBV5-4 to TRBJ2-1; D is unclear. Germline V gene sequence: CDR1 SGHNT, CDR2 YYREEE (reference sequence). V was shortened by 0 bases and J by 5 bases, with 6 bases between the two germline ends. The length of the CDR3 is 13 residues. This CDR3 reads CASSLARDNEQFF. CDR3 sequence (DNA): TGTGCCAGCAGCTTGGCTCGGGACAATGAGCAGTTCTTC.

J is TRBJ2-7 and V is TRBV12-3 or TRBV12-4; 8 bases line up with TRBD2. CDR3 length equals 13 residues. V gave up 1 base and J gave up 13 bases; unmatched junction bases: 9. CDR3 DNA: TGTGCCAGCAGTTTAGATAACGGGAGGGCCGTTTACTTC. Protein sequence: CASSLDNGRAVYF.

The chain links TRBV4-2 to TRBJ1-1; unclear D gene. The V gene lost 3 bases and the J gene lost 3 bases, with 14 bases spanning the gap. Germline V gene lookup returns CDR1 LGHNA and CDR2 YNFKEQ. The CDR3 consists of 15 residues. The CDR3 spells CASSHGNSGDTEAFF. Here the CDR3 DNA reads TGTGCCAGCAGCCATGGCAATTCGGGAGACACTGAAGCTTTCTTT.

The gene calls are TRBV7-9 and TRBJ2-1, with a possible D match to TRBD1 (5 bases). The CDR3 totals 15 residues. V lost 4 bases, J lost 0 bases, and 10 bases lay in between. Germline V gives CDR1 SEHNR, CDR2 FQNEAQ (reference sequence). The CDR3 here is CASSYDRTSYNEQFF. Here the CDR3 DNA reads TGTGCCAGCAGCTACGACAGAACCTCCTACAATGAGCAGTTCTTC.

The chain carries TRBV5-1 and TRBJ2-7; TRBD2 matches 10 bases. This CDR3 spans 17 amino acids. Germline assignment: CDR1 SGHRS and CDR2 YFSETQ. Germline trimming cut 4 bases from V and 3 bases from J; bases unmatched to any gene: 13. For the CDR3, the DNA is TGCGCCAGCAGCCTGAGGTCGACTAGCGGGTGGAGCTACGAGCAGTACTTC. Residues: CASSLRSTSGWSYEQYF. Full variable domain (outside the CDR3, taken from reference TRBV5-1 and TRBJ2-7): KAGVTQTPRYLIKTRGQQVTLSCSPISGHRSVSWYQQTPGQGLQFLFEYFSETQRNKGNFPGRFSGRQFSNSRSEMNVSTLELGDSALYLCASSLRSTSGWSYEQYFGPGTRLTVT.

The CDR3 coding sequence is TGTGCCAGCAGCTTAGGAGGCCTCCGGAACGAGCAGTACTTC. Translated, it gives CASSLGGLRNEQYF. The V and J genes are TRBV11-2 and TRBJ2-7; no clear D. The germline gives CDR1 SGHAT, CDR2 FQNNGV. CDR3 length equals 14 residues. V was pared by 1 base and J by 5 bases, with 12 bases between.

The chain employs TRBV12-3 or TRBV12-4 and TRBJ2-3; TRBD1 might be the D (6 bases). The CDR3 length is 13 residues. V lost 3 bases to trimming and J lost 6 bases, with 10 bases between them. The CDR3 here is CASSLKGEDTQYF. The CDR3 DNA follows: TGTGCCAGCAGTTTGAAGGGGGAGGATACGCAGTATTTT.

The V and J genes are TRBV29-1 and TRBJ2-3, with TRBD2 identical over 10 bases. This CDR3 region has 14 residues. The ends lost 4 bases at V and 1 base at J; junction bases unmatched: 2. Germline lookup yields CDR1 SQVTM and CDR2 ANQGSEA. CDR3: CSVAGTSGTDTQYF. Here the CDR3 DNA reads TGCAGCGTTGCTGGGACTAGCGGCACAGATACGCAGTATTTT.

V gene TRBV7-6 combines with J gene TRBJ2-2, with 10 bases aligning to TRBD1. The CDR3 loop spans 18 amino acids. Germline CDR1 is SGHVS and CDR2 is FNYEAQ. The V and J ends lost 0 bases and 2 bases, in that order; junction bases with no gene match: 6. The DNA for the CDR3 is TGTGCCAGCAGCTTAGCCGGTGGACAGGGGGGAAACACCGGGGAGCTGTTTTTT. This encodes CASSLAGGQGGNTGELFF.

The chain uses TRBV7-2 and TRBJ2-1; 9 bases map to TRBD1. Germline-derived CDR1 and CDR2 are SGHTA and FQGNSA. The CDR3 runs 15 residues. Unmatched junction bases numbered 6, after V lost 5 bases and J lost 4 bases. The CDR3 region is CASSHDRGEYNEQFF. DNA of the CDR3: TGTGCCAGCAGCCACGACAGGGGGGAATACAATGAGCAGTTCTTC.

The J gene is TRBJ1-1, the V gene TRBV19; no firm D call. CDR1 is LNHDA and CDR2 is SQIVND in the germline V gene (reference sequence). The CDR3 loop spans 11 amino acids. V lost 5 bases to trimming and J lost 5 bases, with 6 bases between them. DNA for the CDR3: TGTGCCAGTAGTTTCCTGACTGAAGCTTTCTTT. Its protein is CASSFLTEAFF.

This chain links TRBV6-1 with TRBJ1-2; D remains ambiguous. CDR1 MNHNS and CDR2 SASEGT come from the germline V gene. The ends were cut back, 0 bases at V and 4 bases at J, with 9 bases in the middle. This CDR3 contains 14 residues. This chain's CDR3 is CASSEAPTGYGYTF. The CDR3 DNA follows: TGTGCCAGCAGTGAAGCCCCCACGGGCTATGGCTACACCTTC.

This chain connects TRBV5-1 to TRBJ1-2, with D uncertain. This CDR3 comprises 16 residues. Germline CDR1 SGHRS, CDR2 YFSETQ. Trimming left V 0 bases short and J 2 bases short, with 14 bases between. In DNA form, the CDR3 reads TGCGCCAGCAGCTTGGTAGAGAACCTACTAAACTATGGCTACACCTTC. This encodes CASSLVENLLNYGYTF.

The rearrangement links TRBV14 to TRBJ2-2; TRBD2 agrees at 13 bases. The germline V gene has CDR1 SGHDN and CDR2 FVKESK. V lost 5 bases and J lost 6; bases outside the gene matches: 12. CDR3 length: 18 residues. As DNA, the CDR3 is TGTGCCAGCAGCTCTTGGACTAGCGGGAGCTGGAATGCCGGGGAGCTGTTTTTT. Translated: CASSSWTSGSWNAGELFF. The full variable domain, its missing parts supplied by reference TRBV14 and TRBJ2-2, is EAGVTQFPSHSVIEKGQTVTLRCDPISGHDNLYWYRRVMGKEIKFLLHFVKESKQDESGMPNNRFLAERTGGTYSTLKVQPAELEDSGVYFCASSSWTSGSWNAGELFFGEGSRLTVL.

CDR3 nucleotides: TGTGCCAGCAGTTACTACGACAGGGGAACTAATGAAAAACTGTTTTTT. Amino acid sequence: CASSYYDRGTNEKLFF. J is TRBJ1-4 and V is TRBV6-5, with TRBD1 identical over 8 bases. V was clipped by 1 base and J by 1 base; unmatched bases: 2. Germline V lookup: CDR1 MNHEY, CDR2 SVGAGI. CDR3 length: 16 residues.

V is TRBV5-1 and J is TRBJ1-3; D not resolved. This CDR3 comprises 16 residues. V lost 0 bases to trimming and J lost 0 bases, with 10 bases between them. Germline-derived CDR1 and CDR2 are SGHRS and YFSETQ. The CDR3 sequence: CASSLEGGGSGNTIYF. The DNA of the CDR3 is TGCGCCAGCAGCTTGGAGGGAGGTGGCTCTGGAAACACCATATATTTT.

The chain employs TRBV5-1 and TRBJ1-1, with 7 bases identical to TRBD1. V shed 3 bases and J 1 base; nucleotides not matched to a gene: 6. Germline V gene data show CDR1 as SGHRS and CDR2 as YFSETQ. The CDR3 contains 15 residues. The DNA for the CDR3 is TGCGCCAGCAGCTGGGCACAGGGGACGAACACTGAAGCTTTCTTT. It translates to CASSWAQGTNTEAFF.

The chain links TRBV10-3 to TRBJ1-3; D possibly corresponds to TRBD1 (6 bases). CDR3 length: 15 residues. Germline V gene sequence: CDR1 ENHRY, CDR2 SYGVKD. Trimming pared 3 bases from V and 0 bases from J, leaving 9 bases between. CDR3 sequence: CAISDVGGSGNTIYF. The CDR3 region has the DNA TGTGCCATCAGTGACGTAGGGGGCTCTGGAAACACCATATATTTT.

J is TRBJ1-4 and V is TRBV9; D is unresolved. V lost 0 bases and J lost 0, with 6 bases in between. Germline CDR1 and CDR2: SGDLS and YYNGEE. This CDR3 has 15 residues. The CDR3, as DNA: TGTGCCAGCAGCGTAGATCCGTCAACTAATGAAAAACTGTTTTTT. Translated: CASSVDPSTNEKLFF.

The chain has TRBV30 and TRBJ2-7, with D tentatively TRBD1 (5 bases). V lost 3 bases to trimming and J lost 5 bases, with 8 bases between them. Germline lookup yields CDR1 GTSNPN and CDR2 SVGIG (reference sequence). This CDR3 region has 11 residues. The CDR3 DNA sequence: TGTGCCTGGAGCAGGGTCGACGAGCAGTACTTC. It is translated as CAWSRVDEQYF.

The genes are TRBV5-4 and TRBJ2-5, with 7 bases aligning to TRBD2. Germline V gene lookup returns CDR1 SGHNT and CDR2 YYREEE (reference sequence). V was clipped by 0 bases and J by 2 bases; unmatched bases: 7. CDR3 length equals 16 residues. The CDR3 DNA reads TGTGCCAGCAGCTTGGCCGGTACTAGCGTACAAGAGACCCAGTACTTC. Encoded protein: CASSLAGTSVQETQYF.

This chain uses TRBV4-2 with TRBJ1-6; 11 positions match TRBD1. CDR1 and CDR2 (germline): LGHNA, YNFKEQ. The CDR3 is made up of 15 amino acids. Trimming removed 0 bases from V and 9 bases from J; junction bases left unmatched: 1. The CDR3 coding sequence is TGTGCCAGCAGCCAAGAGGGGACAGGGGGTTCACCCCTCCACTTT. Translated, it gives CASSQEGTGGSPLHF.

This rearrangement joins TRBV5-1 to TRBJ1-4; D might be TRBD1 (5 bases). CDR1 and CDR2 (germline): SGHRS, YFSETQ. This CDR3 is 12 amino acids long. Trimming removed 1 base from V and 13 bases from J, with 11 bases in between. The chain's CDR3 is CASSLRGDRLFF. The CDR3 DNA is TGCGCCAGCAGCTTGAGGGGCGACCGACTGTTTTTT.

This clone was counted a single time. The chain combines TRBV11-3 with TRBJ1-5; a weak D match, TRBD1 (5 bases). Trimming stripped 1 base from V and 3 bases from J, with 19 bases between. Germline values: CDR1 SGHNT, CDR2 YENEEA. This CDR3 region has 18 residues. Here the CDR3 DNA reads TGTGCCAGCAGCTTAGTCGGGTCGGGAGGGGACTTCAATCAGCCCCAGCATTTT. Residues: CASSLVGSGGDFNQPQHF. The variable domain in full, completed from reference TRBV11-3 and TRBJ1-5, reads EAGVVQSPRYKIIEKKQPVAFWCNPISGHNTLYWYLQNLGQGPELLIRYENEEAVDDSQLPKDRFSAERLKGVDSTLKIQPAELGDSAVYLCASSLVGSGGDFNQPQHFGDGTRLSIL.

V is TRBV2 and J is TRBJ2-1; D gene unclear. CDR3 length equals 11 residues. Germline V gene data show CDR1 as SNHLY and CDR2 as FYNNEI. V shed 5 bases and J shed 4 bases, with 3 bases lying between them. CDR3 amino acids: CASSQYNEQFF. Written as DNA, the CDR3 is TGTGCCAGCAGTCAGTACAATGAGCAGTTCTTC. Full variable domain (outside the CDR3, taken from reference TRBV2 and TRBJ2-1): EPEVTQTPSHQVTQMGQEVILRCVPISNHLYFYWYRQILGQKVEFLVSFYNNEISEKSEIFDDQFSVERPDGSNFTLKIRSTKLEDSAMYFCASSQYNEQFFGPGTRLTVL.